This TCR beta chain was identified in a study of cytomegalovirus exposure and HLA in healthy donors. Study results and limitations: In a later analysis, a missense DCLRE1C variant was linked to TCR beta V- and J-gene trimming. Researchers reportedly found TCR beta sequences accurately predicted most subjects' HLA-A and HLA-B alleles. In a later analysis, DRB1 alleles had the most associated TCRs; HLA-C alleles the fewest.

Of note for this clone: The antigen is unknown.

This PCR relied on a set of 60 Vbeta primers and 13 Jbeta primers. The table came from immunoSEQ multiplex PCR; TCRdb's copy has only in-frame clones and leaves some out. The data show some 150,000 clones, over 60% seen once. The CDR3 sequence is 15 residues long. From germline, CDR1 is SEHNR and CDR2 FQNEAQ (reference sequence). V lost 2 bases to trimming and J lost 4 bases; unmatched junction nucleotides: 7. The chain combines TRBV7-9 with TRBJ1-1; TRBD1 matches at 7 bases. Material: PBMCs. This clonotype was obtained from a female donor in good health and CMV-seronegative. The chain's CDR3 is CASSLPDRESTEAFF. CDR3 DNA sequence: TGTGCCAGCAGCTTACCAGACAGGGAGAGCACTGAAGCTTTCTTT. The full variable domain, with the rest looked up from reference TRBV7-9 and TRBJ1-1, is DTGVSQNPRHKITKRGQNVTFRCDPISEHNRLYWYRQTLGQGPEFLTYFQNEAQLEKSRLLSDRFSAERPKGSFSTLEIQRTEQGDSAMYLCASSLPDRESTEAFFGQGTRLTVV.